These 15 T cell receptor beta chains were sequenced from one sample in a study of T cells in localized non-small cell lung cancer. Assay: immunoSEQ multiplex PCR; the TCRdb copy retains only in-frame clones and omits some. The sample lists over 20,000 clones; nearly 90% were seen once. Sequencing used peripheral blood mononuclear cells, obtained before any cancer treatment. The origin of the receptors is a male donor at least 60 years old with stage II lung adenocarcinoma.

This clone occurred a few times. The gene calls are TRBV5-1 and TRBJ2-7; tentatively, D is TRBD1 (5 bases). V lost 0 bases and J 7 bases, leaving 11 bases between the germline ends. This CDR3 is built from 13 residues. The V gene's germline CDR1 is SGHRS and CDR2 YFSETQ. The CDR3 sequence: CASSLEGAGEQYF. CDR3 DNA: TGCGCCAGCAGCTTGGAAGGGGCAGGGGAGCAGTACTTC.

This chain connects TRBV5-4 to TRBJ2-7, with D perhaps TRBD2 (6 bases). This CDR3 region has 14 residues. From germline, CDR1 is SGHNT and CDR2 YYREEE (reference sequence). Deletions cut 1 base from V and 3 bases from J, with 11 bases between. The chain's CDR3 is CASSLFGTLYEQYF. CDR3 sequence (DNA): TGTGCCAGCAGCTTGTTCGGGACTCTCTACGAGCAGTACTTC.

The chain has TRBV9 and TRBJ1-5; 7 positions match TRBD1. The CDR3 is 14 residues long. Germline V gives CDR1 SGDLS, CDR2 YYNGEE. V lost 0 bases and J lost 6; bases outside the gene matches: 3. CDR3 in amino acids: CASSVAGGTQPQHF. The CDR3 DNA follows: TGTGCCAGCAGCGTAGCAGGGGGGACTCAGCCCCAGCATTTT. The whole variable domain, remainder taken from reference TRBV9 and TRBJ1-5, is DSGVTQTPKHLITATGQRVTLRCSPRSGDLSVYWYQQSLDQGLQFLIQYYNGEERAKGNILERFSAQQFPDLHSELNLSSLELGDSALYFCASSVAGGTQPQHFGDGTRLSIL.

The chain uses TRBV19 and TRBJ2-7, with a weak D call TRBD1 (5 bases). The CDR3 contains 14 residues. V was cut by 2 bases and J by 2 bases, with 10 bases left in between. From germline, CDR1 is LNHDA and CDR2 SQIVND (reference sequence). CDR3 bases: TGTGCCAGTAGTATAACAGGACCACCCTACGAGCAGTACTTC. This gives the protein CASSITGPPYEQYF. Full variable domain (outside the CDR3, taken from reference TRBV19 and TRBJ2-7): DGGITQSPKYLFRKEGQNVTLSCEQNLNHDAMYWYRQDPGQGLRLIYYSQIVNDFQKGDIAEGYSVSREKKESFPLTVTSAQKNPTAFYLCASSITGPPYEQYFGPGTRLTVT.

The V call is TRBV11-3, the J call TRBJ2-7, with 9 nucleotides matching TRBD1. This CDR3 region has 14 residues. The V gene's germline CDR1 is SGHNT and CDR2 YENEEA. The V and J ends lost 6 bases and 5 bases, in that order; junction bases with no gene match: 8. Here the CDR3 DNA reads TGTGCCAGCAGTTTGACCGGGACAGGGAACGAGCAGTACTTC. It codes for CASSLTGTGNEQYF.

The chain has TRBV27 and TRBJ2-7; tentative D call: TRBD1 (5 bases). V was shortened by 5 bases and J by 3 bases, with 17 bases between the two germline ends. Germline lookup yields CDR1 MNHEY and CDR2 SMNVEV (reference sequence). The CDR3 spans 15 residues. CDR3 amino acids: CASSKTGPQSYEQYF. The CDR3 coding sequence is TGTGCCAGCAGTAAAACAGGCCCCCAAAGCTACGAGCAGTACTTC.

This chain connects TRBV5-1 to TRBJ2-3; 12 nucleotides agree with TRBD2. The ends lost 4 bases at V and 11 bases at J; junction bases unmatched: 11. This CDR3 has 15 amino acids. The germline gives CDR1 SGHRS, CDR2 YFSETQ. The DNA of the CDR3 is TGCGCCAGCAGCCGGACTAGCGGGGTGCAGGGCGGGCAGTATTTT. Translation gives CASSRTSGVQGGQYF. The full variable domain, with the rest looked up from reference TRBV5-1 and TRBJ2-3, is KAGVTQTPRYLIKTRGQQVTLSCSPISGHRSVSWYQQTPGQGLQFLFEYFSETQRNKGNFPGRFSGRQFSNSRSEMNVSTLELGDSALYLCASSRTSGVQGGQYFGPGTRLTVL.

The V call is TRBV2, the J call TRBJ1-3, with D possibly being TRBD1 (5 bases). V was trimmed by 2 bases and J by 8 bases, leaving 16 bases between them. The CDR3 loop spans 15 amino acids. Per the germline V gene, CDR1 is SNHLY and CDR2 is FYNNEI. DNA of the CDR3: TGTGCCAGCAGTGAAAAATCGGCAGCCAGGGACACCATATATTTT. Translation: CASSEKSAARDTIYF.

The V gene is TRBV7-9, the J gene TRBJ1-1; a weak D match, TRBD1 (6 bases). The CDR3 has 13 residues. V was shortened by 4 bases and J by 4 bases, with 10 bases between the two germline ends. Germline CDR1 SEHNR, CDR2 FQNEAQ (reference sequence). The CDR3 nucleotides are TGTGCCAGCAGCTCCCGACAGGCCACTGAAGCTTTCTTT. This translates into CASSSRQATEAFF.

This chain connects TRBV5-1 to TRBJ2-7; tentative D call: TRBD1 (6 bases). V lost 0 bases and J lost 3, with 16 bases in between. The CDR3 extends over 16 amino acids. CDR1 is SGHRS, CDR2 YFSETQ, per germline. Here the CDR3 reads CASSLGEQGPGYEQYF. DNA for the CDR3: TGCGCCAGCAGCTTGGGGGAACAGGGACCCGGCTACGAGCAGTACTTC.

This chain joins TRBV2 and TRBJ2-7; 14 nucleotides match TRBD2. CDR1 and CDR2 (germline): SNHLY, FYNNEI. The CDR3 is 18 amino acids. J gave up 0 bases and V 7 bases, and 11 bases lay outside the gene matches. The CDR3 DNA reads as TGTGCCAGCACCACCGGGACTAGCGGGAGTGGGGCCTCCTACGAGCAGTACTTC. Amino acid sequence: CASTTGTSGSGASYEQYF.

CDR3 coding DNA: TGTGCCAGCAGTCCCCTTCGACAGTCTGGAAACACCATATATTTT. It translates to CASSPLRQSGNTIYF. The genes are TRBV28 and TRBJ1-3; tentatively, D is TRBD1 (5 bases). CDR1 is MDHEN and CDR2 is SYDVKM in the germline V gene. V was pared by 5 bases and J by 1 base, with 12 bases between. This CDR3 has 15 residues.

CDR3 in DNA: TGTGCCAGCAGCCGGGGACAGGTCTATGGCTACACCTTC. Protein product: CASSRGQVYGYTF. V gene TRBV14 combines with J gene TRBJ1-2, with TRBD1 matching 8 bases. The germline V gene encodes CDR1 SGHDN and CDR2 FVKESK. Losses at the gene ends were 4 bases for V and 4 bases for J; bases not matched to a gene: 2. CDR3 size: 13 residues.

In its sample, this clone was seen a few times. The chain carries TRBV2 and TRBJ2-1; the D is unclear. V dropped 5 bases and J dropped 10 bases, with 15 bases sitting between them. The germline gives CDR1 SNHLY, CDR2 FYNNEI. CDR3 length: 13 amino acids. The CDR3 sequence: CASSPSSWWEQFF. In DNA, the CDR3 is TGTGCCAGCAGTCCCTCTTCCTGGTGGGAGCAGTTCTTC.

This clone was observed a single time. The CDR3 loop is CASSYQRERGNEQFF. The CDR3 region has the DNA TGTGCCAGCAGTTACCAGCGGGAGAGAGGGAATGAGCAGTTCTTC. V gene TRBV6-6 combines with J gene TRBJ2-1; 8 bases are shared with TRBD2. CDR1 is MNHNY, CDR2 SVGAGI, per germline (reference sequence). Unmatched junction bases numbered 7, after V lost 2 bases and J lost 7 bases. The CDR3 is 15 residues long.